Each of the 6 T cell receptor beta chains below was sequenced from the same sample in a study of blood T cell repertoires in COVID-19. Assay used: immunoSEQ multiplex PCR; TCRdb lists only in-frame clones, some missing. The table lists a few hundred thousand clones, roughly 82% of them singletons. Sequencing was performed on peripheral blood. The receptors shown here come from a man aged 35 to 55 who had recovered from COVID-19.

This chain links TRBV18 with TRBJ1-1, with 7 bases aligning to TRBD1. The CDR3 has 16 amino acids. Trimming at V came to 2 bases and at J to 4 bases, leaving 10 bases not matched to a gene. CDR1 is KGHSH and CDR2 is LQKENI in the germline V gene. The CDR3 reads CASSPWGYTGATEAFF. The CDR3 DNA is TGTGCCAGCTCACCATGGGGGTACACAGGGGCCACTGAAGCTTTCTTT.

The CDR3 coding sequence is TGTGCCTGGAGTCAAGGGGGGACAGGACCTACCGGGGAGCTGTTTTTT. This sequence encodes CAWSQGGTGPTGELFF. The rearrangement joins TRBV30 to TRBJ2-2; 8 bases are a match to TRBD1. The V and J ends lost 2 bases and 5 bases, in that order; junction bases with no gene match: 10. The CDR3 runs 16 residues. Germline CDR1 is GTSNPN and CDR2 is SVGIG (reference sequence).

The chain employs TRBV9 and TRBJ2-3; TRBD2 matches 9 bases. CDR1 is SGDLS, CDR2 YYNGEE, per germline. V lost 7 bases and J lost 1; bases outside the gene matches: 16. The CDR3 covers 18 residues. CDR3 coding DNA: TGTGCCAGCGGCCCGATCCTCCTAGCGGGGAGACGCACAGATACGCAGTATTTT. Translation: CASGPILLAGRRTDTQYF.

The chain uses TRBV7-2 and TRBJ2-7, with 8 bases fitting TRBD2. V lost 5 bases to trimming and J lost 2 bases; unmatched junction nucleotides: 8. Germline V CDR1 and CDR2: SGHTA, FQGNSA. The CDR3 runs to 15 residues. This CDR3 is CASSPGAGGTYEQYF. In DNA form, the CDR3 reads TGTGCCAGCAGCCCCGGGGCGGGAGGTACCTACGAGCAGTACTTC.

This clone occurred once. The rearrangement links TRBV29-1 to TRBJ2-7; no reliable D call. V shed 0 bases and J shed 2 bases, with 14 bases lying between them. The CDR3 covers 15 residues. CDR1 SQVTM and CDR2 ANQGSEA come from the germline V gene. CDR3 nucleotide sequence: TGCAGCGTTGAAGATGCCTTGGGCAGCACCTACGAGCAGTACTTC. Amino acid sequence: CSVEDALGSTYEQYF.

This clone was counted a single time. This rearrangement joins TRBV19 to TRBJ1-5; 8 positions agree with TRBD1. The CDR3 is 14 residues long. Germline V CDR1 and CDR2: LNHDA, SQIVND (reference sequence). V lost 5 bases to trimming and J lost 4 bases; unmatched junction nucleotides: 4. This CDR3 reads CASSGQGFNQPQHF. In DNA form, the CDR3 reads TGTGCCAGTAGTGGACAGGGTTTTAATCAGCCCCAGCATTTT.